The 7 T cell receptor beta chains presented below share a single source sample, sequenced in a study of blood T cell repertoires in COVID-19. Sequencing was performed with immunoSEQ multiplex PCR; in TCRdb, only in-frame clones are kept and a portion is missing. The sample has about 260,000 clones, 65% to 90% seen once. Sequenced: peripheral blood. All receptors come from a man aged 30 to 39 with active or convalescent COVID-19.

The chain has TRBV3-1 (or the pseudogene TRBV3-2) and TRBJ2-7; D is possibly TRBD1 (7 bases). CDR1 is LGHDT and CDR2 is YNNKEL in the germline V gene (reference sequence). Trimming left V 2 bases short and J 9 bases short, with 26 bases between. The CDR3 runs to 17 residues. The CDR3 spells CASSQNLGGGGWMGQYF. CDR3 DNA sequence: TGTGCCAGCAGCCAAAATCTCGGCGGAGGGGGCTGGATGGGGCAGTACTTC.

The gene calls are TRBV18 and TRBJ2-1, with D unresolved. V dropped 3 bases and J dropped 0 bases, with 3 bases sitting between them. The CDR3 runs to 13 residues. Per the germline V gene, CDR1 is KGHSH and CDR2 is LQKENI. CDR3 nucleotides: TGTGCCAGCTCACCCCTCTCCTACAATGAGCAGTTCTTC. This translates into CASSPLSYNEQFF.

V is TRBV19 and J is TRBJ1-2; a weak D match, TRBD1 (6 bases). The V gene's germline CDR1 is LNHDA and CDR2 SQIVND (reference sequence). Trimming pared 7 bases from V and 3 bases from J, leaving 18 bases between. CDR3 length equals 15 residues. CDR3 DNA: TGTGCCAGTACTAACCCTGGGGGCAGGGACTATGGCTACACCTTC. This sequence encodes CASTNPGGRDYGYTF.

The V and J genes are TRBV3-1 (or the pseudogene TRBV3-2) and TRBJ2-1; weak D call: TRBD2 (7 bases). Trimming took off 0 bases at V and 3 bases at J, with 21 bases between the two ends. The CDR3 sequence is 19 residues long. Germline V gene lookup returns CDR1 LGHDT and CDR2 YNNKEL (reference sequence). CDR3 amino acids: CASSQEEGVAGDIYNEQFF. Written as DNA, the CDR3 is TGTGCCAGCAGCCAAGAAGAAGGGGTGGCGGGGGACATCTACAATGAGCAGTTCTTC.

This clone was observed a few times. The rearrangement joins TRBV3-1 (or the pseudogene TRBV3-2) to TRBJ2-1; TRBD2 agrees at 10 bases. Trimming removed 1 base from V and 8 bases from J; junction bases left unmatched: 2. The CDR3 extends over 14 amino acids. Germline assignment: CDR1 LGHDT and CDR2 YNNKEL (reference sequence). CDR3 coding DNA: TGTGCCAGCAGCCAAGTAGCGGGGGGCTATGAGCAGTTCTTC. Its translation: CASSQVAGGYEQFF.

The CDR3 region has the DNA TGTGCCAGCAGCTTGGTTGTGAGTGTCATATACAATGAGCAGTTCTTC. Translating it yields CASSLVVSVIYNEQFF. The chain recombines TRBV5-8 with TRBJ2-1; D gene ambiguous. Germline V gene data show CDR1 as SGHTS and CDR2 as YDEGEE. CDR3 length: 16 residues. V was clipped by 0 bases and J by 4 bases, with 14 bases between them.

This clone has more than one count but fewer than ten. The chain couples TRBV7-2 to TRBJ2-7; 8 positions agree with TRBD1. V gave up 5 bases and J gave up 5 bases; unmatched junction bases: 8. The CDR3 loop spans 14 amino acids. Per germline, CDR1 SGHTA and CDR2 FQGNSA. The CDR3 protein is CASSKQGVLHEQYF. The CDR3 nucleotides are TGTGCCAGCAGCAAACAGGGGGTTCTCCACGAGCAGTACTTC. The entire variable domain, with the rest obtained from reference TRBV7-2 and TRBJ2-7, is as follows: GAGVSQSPSNKVTEKGKDVELRCDPISGHTALYWYRQSLGQGLEFLIYFQGNSAPDKSGLPSDRFSAERTGGSVSTLTIQRTQQEDSAVYLCASSKQGVLHEQYFGPGTRLTVT.